The TCR beta chain under discussion was sequenced for a study of cytomegalovirus exposure and HLA in healthy donors. Study-wide results and limits: Later, TCR association rates were found to vary by HLA locus, highest for DRB1 and lowest for HLA-C. Relative to equally common others, HLA-associated TCR beta chains showed greater clonal expansion in a later analysis. A later analysis reported that several of the most significant clusters appeared to be linked to common viral pathogens, among them Epstein-Barr virus.

The study ran its PCR with 60 Vbeta and 13 Jbeta primers. Here immunoSEQ multiplex PCR was the method, and the copy in TCRdb shows in-frame clones only, minus some. The table has tens of thousands of clones, roughly 80% seen once. In regard to this clone: Its antigen is not known.

The CDR3 is 15 residues long. Germline-derived CDR1 and CDR2 are MNHEY and SVGAGI. Trimming left V 7 bases short and J 4 bases short, with 18 bases between. V and J are TRBV6-5 and TRBJ2-3; possibly TRBD2 for D (6 bases). This sequence originates from a man in his forties or fifties in good health and CMV-seronegative. Specimen: PBMCs. The CDR3 loop is CASTSGGPVSDTQYF. The CDR3 DNA reads TGTGCCAGCACTTCAGGAGGGCCAGTCTCAGATACGCAGTATTTT.